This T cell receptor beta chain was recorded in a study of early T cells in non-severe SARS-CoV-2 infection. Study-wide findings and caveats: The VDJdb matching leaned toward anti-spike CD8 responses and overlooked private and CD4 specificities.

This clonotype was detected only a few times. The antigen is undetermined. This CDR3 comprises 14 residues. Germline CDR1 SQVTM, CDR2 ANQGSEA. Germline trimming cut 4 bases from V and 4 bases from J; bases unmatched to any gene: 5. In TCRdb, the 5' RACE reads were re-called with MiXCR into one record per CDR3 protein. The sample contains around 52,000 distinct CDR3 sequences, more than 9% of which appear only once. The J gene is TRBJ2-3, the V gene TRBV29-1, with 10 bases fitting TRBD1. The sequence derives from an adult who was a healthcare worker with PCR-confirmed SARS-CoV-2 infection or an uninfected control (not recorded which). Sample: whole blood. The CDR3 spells CSVAPGTGADTQYF. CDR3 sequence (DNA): TGCAGCGTTGCCCCCGGGACAGGGGCAGATACGCAGTATTTT.